This TCR beta chain was recorded in a study of tissue T cells after allogeneic stem cell transplantation. Study-wide context: Patients with graft-versus-host disease had grafts: several unmodified, three CD34-selected and T-cell-depleted. Samples with visible lymphocytes on H&E were prioritized for sequencing.

Data came from immunoSEQ multiplex PCR; TCRdb stores just in-frame clones and leaves some out. This table has 8,000 or so clones, over 70% appearing once. This clone was counted only a few times. No antigen is known for it. Study-level results: TCR repertoires tracked anatomic similarity, regardless of disease or transplant status. Sampling depth was limited, and the cohort was small and clinically varied.

The CDR3 runs to 15 residues. Per germline, CDR1 SEHNR and CDR2 FQNEAQ (reference sequence). The V segment lost 0 bases and the J segment 4 bases; nucleotides outside the gene matches: 5. This chain uses TRBV7-9 with TRBJ2-7, with TRBD2 identical over 8 bases. Sequenced material: skin, taken at autopsy. This TCR was sampled from an older male patient with steroid-refractory graft-versus-host disease after an allogeneic stem cell transplant. Some of the T cells may derive from the graft donor. CDR3 loop: CASSLASGGLYEQYF. CDR3 DNA sequence: TGTGCCAGCAGCTTAGCTTCGGGGGGGTTGTACGAGCAGTACTTC.